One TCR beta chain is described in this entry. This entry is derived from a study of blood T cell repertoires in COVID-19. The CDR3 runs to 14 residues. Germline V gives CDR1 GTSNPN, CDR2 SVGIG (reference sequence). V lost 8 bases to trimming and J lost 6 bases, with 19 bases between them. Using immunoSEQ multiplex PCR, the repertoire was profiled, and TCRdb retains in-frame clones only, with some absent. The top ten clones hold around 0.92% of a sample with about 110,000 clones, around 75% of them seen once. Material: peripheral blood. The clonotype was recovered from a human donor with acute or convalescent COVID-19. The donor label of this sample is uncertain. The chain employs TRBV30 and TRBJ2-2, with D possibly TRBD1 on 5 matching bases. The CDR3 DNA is TGTGCCCGTGGGGCCGGTGGGTGGGCCGGGGAGCTGTTTTTT. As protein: CARGAGGWAGELFF.